This TCR beta chain comes out of a study of blood T cells in healthy people across ages. Study-level findings and limits: Because sorting was not performed, PBMCs prevented conclusive naive versus antigen-experienced comparison.

This CDR3 comprises 11 residues. The germline gives CDR1 LGHDT, CDR2 YNNKEL (reference sequence). This clonotype was seen more than once but under ten times. The antigen remains undetermined. A J-beta primer mix and a sample-barcoded 5' primer were used in a second PCR of roughly 6 to 11 cycles. A template-switch adaptor with 12 random nucleotides tagged each cDNA molecule. Each CDR3 protein gets one entry after TCRdb re-called the 5' RACE reads with MiXCR. The sample has hundreds of thousands of distinct CDR3 sequences, 40% to 65% seen once. The sequenced material came from blood. The V and J genes are TRBV3-1 and TRBJ2-4; D uncertain. The DNA end lines up better with TRBJ2-7; the J call may be wrong. This TCR came from an elderly man in good health. The chain's CDR3 is CASSMGNEQYF. The CDR3 DNA reads as TGTGCCAGCAGTATGGGGAACGAGCAGTACTTC.